These T cell receptor beta chains were read from a single sample in a study of blood T cell repertoires in COVID-19. The method was immunoSEQ multiplex PCR; TCRdb's version includes in-frame clones alone and lacks a portion of them. This table holds about 220,000 clones, 80% to 85% found once. Sequencing used peripheral blood. The receptors were gathered from a woman in her sixties who had recovered from COVID-19. Each CDR3 is given with its conserved first and last residue. The D gene is left open where the match is weak. Expanded clones get a size class; other rows say once, few or many, or leave the size out.

-	17	TRBD2	TRBJ2-2	TRBV7-6	TGTGCCAGCACCGAAACAGGACTAGCGGGGGGGACCGGGGAGCTGTTTTTT	CASTETGLAGGTGELFF
few	14	TRBD2	TRBJ2-5	TRBV10-2	TGCGCCAGCCAGCAGCGGGGGACCCAAGAAACCCAGTACTTC	CASQQRGTQETQYF
once	17	-	TRBJ1-4	TRBV5-4	TGTGCCAGCAGCGCCGGGGGGCGGATTGCAACTAATGAAAAACTGTTTTTT	CASSAGGRIATNEKLFF
once	15	-	TRBJ1-4	TRBV25-1	TGTGCCAGCAGTGCCGTTAACTCGGCTAATGAAAAACTGTTTTTT	CASSAVNSANEKLFF
-	17	TRBD2	TRBJ2-1	TRBV6-4	TGTGCCAGCAGTGATTTGGCGCGGGGGAGCTCCTACAATGAGCAGTTCTTC	CASSDLARGSSYNEQFF
-	16	TRBD1	TRBJ1-5	TRBV19	TGTGCCAGTAGTACCTCCGGGACAGATGGCAATCAGCCCCAGCATTTT	CASSTSGTDGNQPQHF
-	18	TRBD2	TRBJ2-1	TRBV11-2	TGTGCCAGCAGCTTAGACAGCGGGGGGGCCCCAATCTACAATGAGCAGTTCTTC	CASSLDSGGAPIYNEQFF
-	14	-	TRBJ1-1	TRBV9	TGTGCCAGCAGCGTAGGTCGGAGGAACACTGAAGCTTTCTTT	CASSVGRRNTEAFF
-	15	-	TRBJ1-1	TRBV11-2	TGTGCCAGCAGCTACTTGGAAACAGCTAACACTGAAGCTTTCTTT	CASSYLETANTEAFF
-	15	TRBD2	TRBJ2-3	TRBV29-1	TGCAGCGTCTACACTAGCGGGGAGCCCACAGATACGCAGTATTTT	CSVYTSGEPTDTQYF
-	15	TRBD1	TRBJ1-4	TRBV11-2	TGTGCCAGCAGCCTGCGGACAGGGTCGGCTGAAAAACTGTTTTTT	CASSLRTGSAEKLFF
-	15	TRBD2	TRBJ2-1	TRBV18	TGTGCCAGCTCACTGGGCGGGGGGTCCTACAATGAGCAGTTCTTC	CASSLGGGSYNEQFF
-	16	-	TRBJ1-2	TRBV5-4	TGTGCCAGCAGCTTGCCCCACTGGGGCAGAGCCTATGGCTACACCTTC	CASSLPHWGRAYGYTF
-	13	TRBD1	TRBJ1-1	TRBV12-3/TRBV12-4	TGTGCCAGCAGTTTAGAACAGGGGATGGGAGCTTTCTTT	CASSLEQGMGAFF
-	13	-	TRBJ1-2	TRBV4-1	TGCGCCAGCAGCCAAAGTAAGGGGTATGGCTACACCTTC	CASSQSKGYGYTF
once	15	TRBD1	TRBJ1-2	TRBV7-9	TGTGCCAGCAGCTTAATGGGGACAGGGGTTGAAGGCTACACCTTC	CASSLMGTGVEGYTF
-	15	-	TRBJ2-1	TRBV6-2/TRBV6-3	TGTGCCAGCAGTTCGGTGGCGGGGTCCCACAATGAGCAGTTCTTC	CASSSVAGSHNEQFF
-	12	-	TRBJ1-2	TRBV12-3/TRBV12-4	TGTGCCAGCAGCGGGGTTGGCTATGGCTACACCTTC	CASSGVGYGYTF
-	15	-	TRBJ2-7	TRBV4-2	TGTGCCAGCAGCGCACAGCCGGGGGTCTCCTACGAGCAGTACTTC	CASSAQPGVSYEQYF
few	14	-	TRBJ2-1	TRBV2	TGTGCCAGAGTCGCGGGGTCTGGGGGCAATGAGCAGTTCTTC	CARVAGSGGNEQFF
-	16	-	TRBJ2-3	TRBV7-2	TGTGCCAGCAGCTCTACAACTAGCATCGGCACAGATACGCAGTATTTT	CASSSTTSIGTDTQYF
-	13	-	TRBJ1-2	TRBV19	TGTGCCAGTAGTATTCAGACTGTCTATGGCTACACCTTC	CASSIQTVYGYTF
-	13	-	TRBJ2-3	TRBV14	TGTGCCAGCAGCCGACCGAGGCCAGATACGCAGTATTTT	CASSRPRPDTQYF
-	15	-	TRBJ1-6	TRBV7-9	TGTGCCAGCAGCTCCGGGAGCTCCTATAATTCACCCCTCCACTTT	CASSSGSSYNSPLHF
-	15	TRBD1	TRBJ1-5	TRBV4-1	TGCGCCAGCAGCCACTACAGGGGGAGCAATCAGCCCCAGCATTTT	CASSHYRGSNQPQHF
-	14	-	TRBJ1-1	TRBV14	TGTGCCAGCAGCCAGACGCAGGGAAACACTGAAGCTTTCTTT	CASSQTQGNTEAFF
-	14	-	TRBJ2-7	TRBV5-4	TGTGCCAGCAGCTTGAAGGACAGTACCTACGAGCAGTACTTC	CASSLKDSTYEQYF
-	16	TRBD1	TRBJ2-2	TRBV2	TGTGCCAGCAGTGTGGACAGGTCGGCGAACACCGGGGAGCTGTTTTTT	CASSVDRSANTGELFF
-	14	-	TRBJ1-2	TRBV5-1	TGCGCCAGCAGTCGCTCAGGGCGCCGCTATGGCTACACCTTC	CASSRSGRRYGYTF
once	16	TRBD2	TRBJ2-3	TRBV7-3	TGTGCCAGCAGCACCGGGACTAGCGGGGACACAGATACGCAGTATTTT	CASSTGTSGDTDTQYF
-	11	-	TRBJ1-2	TRBV18	TGTGCCAGCTCACCACGGGAGGGCTACACCTTC	CASSPREGYTF
-	16	TRBD1	TRBJ1-5	TRBV20-1	TGCAGTGCTAGTTCGGGACAGGCGATGGGCAATCAGCCCCAGCATTTT	CSASSGQAMGNQPQHF
few	19	TRBD2	TRBJ2-7	TRBV6-1	TGTGCCAGCAGTGAAGGGTCCCCCGCTTTAGCGGGGCTATCCTACGAGCAGTACTTC	CASSEGSPALAGLSYEQYF
-	18	TRBD2	TRBJ2-1	TRBV7-3	TGTGCCAGCAGCCCCGGGACTAGAGGGACGAGGCCCTACAATGAGCAGTTCTTC	CASSPGTRGTRPYNEQFF
-	16	-	TRBJ2-1	TRBV2	TGTGCCAGCAGTATAAAAGGGGTTACGGGTTACAATGAGCAGTTCTTC	CASSIKGVTGYNEQFF
-	15	TRBD1	TRBJ2-2	TRBV6-5	TGTGCCAGCAGTTTAGGGACAGGGGCCACCGGGGAGCTGTTTTTT	CASSLGTGATGELFF
-	17	TRBD2	TRBJ2-1	TRBV6-1	TGTGCCAGCAGTGACCTTGGAGCGGGGGCGTGGGACGATGAGCAGTTCTTC	CASSDLGAGAWDDEQFF
-	14	-	TRBJ1-2	TRBV5-6	TGTGCCAGCAGCTCTGGACGGGGTTACTATGGCTACACCTTC	CASSSGRGYYGYTF
-	15	-	TRBJ2-2	TRBV5-4	TGTGCCAGCAGCTTTTCCGGAGAGAACACCGGGGAGCTGTTTTTT	CASSFSGENTGELFF
-	15	-	TRBJ2-3	TRBV9	TGTGCCAGCAGCGCGGGGACTGGTGGGAGATATACGCAGTATTTT	CASSAGTGGRYTQYF